This TCR beta chain was documented in a study of blood T cells in healthy people across ages. General study results and limits: Whereas aged donors had fewer naive CD4+ cells, long-lived donors had more of them and higher diversity. The CMV status of each donor remained undetermined, and this could have confounded shifts in expanded clonotypes.

A sample-barcoded 5' primer and a J-beta primer mix were used in a second PCR of roughly 7 to 11 cycles. Every cDNA molecule bore a tag from a template-switch adaptor containing 12 random nucleotides. TCRdb re-derived calls from the 5' RACE reads in MiXCR, one entry per CDR3 protein. Here the sample spans roughly 1.7 million distinct CDR3 sequences, 30% to 35% being singletons. This clonotype was seen a single time. Antigen specificity is unknown. The CDR3 consists of 14 residues. After removal of 6 bases from V and 0 bases from J, the junction contained 5 bases not matched to a gene. The V gene's germline CDR1 is DFQATT and CDR2 SNEGSKA (reference sequence).

Sequencing used blood. This receptor was obtained from a woman between 25 and 40 years old in good health. V gene TRBV20-1 combines with J gene TRBJ2-4, with 7 positions matching TRBD2. DNA of the CDR3: TGCAGTGCCCACGGGGGGATAGCCAAAAACATTCAGTACTTC. Amino acids: CSAHGGIAKNIQYF.